Only a few counts were recorded for the clone carrying this TCR beta chain. CDR3 length: 13 residues. Germline V gene sequence: CDR1 SGHNT, CDR2 YYREEE (reference sequence). Trimming stripped 0 bases from V and 4 bases from J, with 8 bases between. The repertoire was sequenced with immunoSEQ multiplex PCR; TCRdb's copy has only in-frame clones and lacks some. The sample holds about 94,000 clones, 80% to 85% seen once. The sample belongs to a study of blood T cell repertoires in COVID-19. Study at large: COVID-19 samples from acute and convalescent phases originated in the United States, Italy and Spain.

V is TRBV5-4 and J is TRBJ2-7; D gene ambiguous. This receptor was taken from a man aged 60-69 years with acute or convalescent COVID-19. Sample: peripheral blood. In DNA form, the CDR3 reads TGTGCCAGCAGCTTGGGACCACTATACGAGCAGTACTTC. The encoded protein is CASSLGPLYEQYF.